This T cell receptor beta chain was captured in a study of blood T cells in healthy people across ages. Study conclusions and caveats: The study found more naive CD4+ cells and higher diversity in long-lived than aged donors.

The V end lost 5 bases, the J end lost 4 bases, and 15 bases lay between the germline ends. Germline V lookup: CDR1 MNHEY, CDR2 SVGAGI. There are 14 residues in the CDR3. Together with a sample-barcoded 5' primer, a J-beta primer mix was included in a second PCR lasting about 7 to 11 cycles. Every cDNA molecule carried a tag from a template-switch adaptor bearing 12 random nucleotides. Each CDR3 protein gets one entry after TCRdb re-called the 5' RACE reads with MiXCR. The sample has about 730,000 distinct CDR3 sequences; about 42% are singletons. On this clonotype itself: Its antigen remains unknown.

The sample was blood. This clonotype originated in a woman in her sixties or seventies in good health. The J gene is TRBJ2-7, the V gene TRBV6-5; D gene unclear. The CDR3 spells CASSKGGAGYEQYF. In DNA form, the CDR3 reads TGTGCCAGCAGTAAGGGTGGCGCTGGGTACGAGCAGTACTTC.